The clone carrying this T cell receptor beta chain showed up just a few times. TCRdb's table, derived via immunoSEQ multiplex PCR, lists solely in-frame clones and lacks some. The repertoire holds roughly 67,000 clones, about 80% seen once, with approximately 4.8% in the top ten. Single viable CD3+CD4+CD8-CD45RO+ cells were sorted as the memory CD4+ T cells. The data were obtained in a study of memory CD4+ T cells and cytomegalovirus serostatus. There are 13 residues in the CDR3. From germline, CDR1 is SGHRS and CDR2 YFSETQ. After removal of 4 bases from V and 6 bases from J, the junction contained 6 bases not matched to a gene.

The source of this sequence is an adult in good health and CMV-seropositive. The specimen sequenced was memory CD4+ T cells from blood. The rearrangement uses TRBV5-1 and TRBJ2-7; 8 positions match TRBD2. The CDR3 sequence: CASSREREFEQYF. CDR3 DNA sequence: TGCGCCAGCAGCCGTGAGCGGGAGTTCGAGCAGTACTTC.